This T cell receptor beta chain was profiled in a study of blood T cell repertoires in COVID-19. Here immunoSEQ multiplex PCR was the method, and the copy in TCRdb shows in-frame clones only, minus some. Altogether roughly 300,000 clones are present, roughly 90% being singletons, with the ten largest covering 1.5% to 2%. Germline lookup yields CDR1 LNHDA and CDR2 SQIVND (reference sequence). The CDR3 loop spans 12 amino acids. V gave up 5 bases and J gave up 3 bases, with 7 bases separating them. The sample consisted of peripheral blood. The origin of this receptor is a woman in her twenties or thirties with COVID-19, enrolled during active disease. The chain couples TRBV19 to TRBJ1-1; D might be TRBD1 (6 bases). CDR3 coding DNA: TGTGCCAGTAGTGCAGGGGACACTGAAGCTTTCTTT. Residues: CASSAGDTEAFF.